These 32 T cell receptor beta chains originate from one sample sequenced in a study of glioma-infiltrating T cells. Using RNA template, CDR3s of TCR alpha and beta were amplified with iRepertoire arm-PCR. Each CDR3 protein gets one entry after TCRdb re-called the multiplex PCR reads with MiXCR. The table has approximately 120,000 distinct CDR3 sequences, less than 30% seen once. The source material was glioma tissue, nonneoplastic brain tissue, or PBMCs (not recorded which). These TCRs come from a human donor with low-grade glioma or glioblastoma, undergoing nonglioma brain surgery, or in good health (not recorded which).

This clonotype has at least ten counts. The V gene is TRBV20-1, the J gene TRBJ2-5; D remains unclear. CDR1 DFQATT and CDR2 SNEGSKA come from the germline V gene (reference sequence). The CDR3 is made up of 12 amino acids. V was cut by 0 bases and J by 2 bases, with 4 bases left in between. The CDR3 sequence is CSARELQETQYF. Here the CDR3 DNA reads TGCAGTGCTAGAGAGCTACAAGAGACCCAGTACTTC.

This clonotype is labeled medium-sized. The genes are TRBV7-9 and TRBJ2-7, with D possibly TRBD1 on 6 matching bases. Between the trimmed V and J ends, which lost 6 bases and 0 bases, there was a span of 6 bases. The CDR3 has 12 amino acids. Germline assignment: CDR1 SEHNR and CDR2 FQNEAQ (reference sequence). The CDR3 sequence: CASRDSSYEQYF. Here the CDR3 DNA reads TGTGCCAGCAGGGACAGCTCCTACGAGCAGTACTTC.

There are many counts of this clonotype. The V and J genes are TRBV28 and TRBJ2-3; 8 nucleotides match TRBD1. The CDR3 spans 15 residues. The ends lost 6 bases at V and 3 bases at J; junction bases unmatched: 8. Germline V gene data show CDR1 as MDHEN and CDR2 as SYDVKM. This CDR3 is CASSLMWTGTDTQYF. In DNA, the CDR3 is TGTGCCAGCAGCCTTATGTGGACAGGGACAGATACGCAGTATTTT. Filled out from reference TRBV28 and TRBJ2-3, the complete variable domain reads DVKVTQSSRYLVKRTGEKVFLECVQDMDHENMFWYRQDPGLGLRLIYFSYDVKMKEKGDIPEGYSVSREKKERFSLILESASTNQTSMYLCASSLMWTGTDTQYFGPGTRLTVL.

This clonotype appeared many times. The rearrangement links TRBV4-3 to TRBJ2-7, with TRBD2 identical over 9 bases. CDR3 length: 16 amino acids. The junction had 7 bases not matched to a gene; V was cut back by 0 bases and J by 4 bases. Germline V gene data show CDR1 as LGHNA and CDR2 as YSLEER. The CDR3 spells CASSQDGGTSTYEQYF. CDR3 nucleotide sequence: TGCGCCAGCAGCCAAGATGGGGGGACTAGCACTTACGAGCAGTACTTC.

As regards this clonotype: A much larger clone differs from this one at a single base, so this may be a read error. This chain connects TRBV19 to TRBJ2-7, with no clear D. The CDR3 has 13 residues. Germline CDR1 and CDR2: LNHDA and SQIVND (reference sequence). The CDR3 is CASSIQLSYGQYF. The CDR3 coding sequence is TGTGCCAGTAGTATACAGCTCTCCTACGGGCAGTACTTC.

The chain employs TRBV9 and TRBJ2-2, with 10 nucleotides matching TRBD2. Germline V gene sequence: CDR1 SGDLS, CDR2 YYNGEE. The V and J ends lost 3 bases and 2 bases, in that order; junction bases with no gene match: 10. The CDR3 contains 18 residues. Here the CDR3 reads CASSDPLAGAPNTGELFF. In DNA, the CDR3 is TGTGCCAGCAGCGACCCTCTAGCGGGAGCCCCCAACACCGGGGAGCTGTTTTTT.

CDR3 sequence: CASSDWGGTYEQYF. As DNA, the CDR3 is TGCGCCAGCAGTGATTGGGGTGGCACCTACGAGCAGTACTTC. The chain combines TRBV10-2 with TRBJ2-7; no firm D call. In germline, CDR1 is WSHSY, CDR2 SAAADI. The length of the CDR3 is 14 residues. V gave up 3 bases and J gave up 2 bases, with 11 bases separating them.

This clonotype appeared many times. The chain uses TRBV7-2 and TRBJ2-7; D not resolved. This CDR3 is built from 14 residues. Trimming took 4 bases from V and 4 from J, leaving 14 bases between them. Germline V lookup: CDR1 SGHTA, CDR2 FQGNSA. In DNA form, the CDR3 reads TGTGCCAGCAGCTCCCGAAGTGACGGGTACGAGCAGTACTTC. This sequence encodes CASSSRSDGYEQYF. Looking up the rest from reference TRBV7-2 and TRBJ2-7 gives the full variable domain: GAGVSQSPSNKVTEKGKDVELRCDPISGHTALYWYRQSLGQGLEFLIYFQGNSAPDKSGLPSDRFSAERTGGSVSTLTIQRTQQEDSAVYLCASSSRSDGYEQYFGPGTRLTVT.

The rearrangement uses TRBV7-2 and TRBJ2-6; D not certain. Trimming shortened V by 7 bases and J by 0 bases, and 10 bases separated the two germline ends. Germline V gene lookup returns CDR1 SGHTA and CDR2 FQGNSA. This CDR3 has 15 amino acids. The CDR3 DNA reads as TGTGCCAGCACCAGAGGAAGCTCTGGGGCCAACGTCCTGACTTTC. Residues: CASTRGSSGANVLTF.

The sample holds many counts of this clonotype. The V gene is TRBV6-1, the J gene TRBJ2-3; D possibly matches TRBD1 or TRBD2 (6 bases each). CDR3 length: 16 amino acids. Germline V gene lookup returns CDR1 MNHNS and CDR2 SASEGT. Trimming stripped 5 bases from V and 10 bases from J, with 25 bases between. The CDR3 DNA is TGTGCCAGCAGTTACGCGCTAGCGCCCATCAGGGGTTCGCAGTATTTT. It yields the protein CASSYALAPIRGSQYF.

This clonotype was recorded many times. The chain recombines TRBV4-3 with TRBJ2-7; TRBD2 agrees at 10 bases. Germline V gene lookup returns CDR1 LGHNA and CDR2 YSLEER. There are 15 residues in the CDR3. J lost 3 bases, V lost 1 base, and 3 bases had no gene match. As DNA, the CDR3 is TGCGCCAGCAGCCAAGCTAGCGGGAGAAACTACGAGCAGTACTTC. Its protein is CASSQASGRNYEQYF.

This clonotype has at least ten counts. The CDR3 DNA follows: TGTGCCATCAGATCCCAGGAGACCCAGTACTTC. Amino acid sequence: CAIRSQETQYF. The rearrangement joins TRBV10-3 to TRBJ2-5, with unresolved D. Trimming removed 6 bases at V and 5 bases at J, with 7 bases between. Germline values: CDR1 ENHRY, CDR2 SYGVKD. CDR3 length: 11 amino acids.

This clonotype was picked up a small number of times. V usage is TRBV5-5 and J usage is TRBJ2-5; D not certain. Trimming removed 0 bases at V and 1 base at J, with 7 bases between. This CDR3 has 14 amino acids. Germline V gives CDR1 SGHKS, CDR2 YYEKEE (reference sequence). CDR3: CASSLALVQETQYF. The CDR3, as DNA: TGTGCCAGCAGCTTGGCCCTGGTCCAAGAGACCCAGTACTTC.

This clonotype was seen many times. The rearrangement uses TRBV28 and TRBJ2-7; the D is unclear. V lost 7 bases, J lost 1 base, and 8 bases lay in between. The CDR3 extends over 12 amino acids. Germline V gives CDR1 MDHEN, CDR2 SYDVKM. CDR3 in amino acids: CASTASSYEQYF. CDR3 DNA sequence: TGTGCCAGCACTGCTAGTTCCTACGAGCAGTACTTC.

This clonotype was detected only a few times. This chain connects TRBV3-1 to TRBJ2-1, with 10 nucleotides matching TRBD2. J was trimmed by 10 bases and V by 4 bases; bases with no gene match: 4. The germline CDR1 and CDR2 sequences are LGHDT and YNNKEL (reference sequence). The length of the CDR3 is 13 residues. The DNA of the CDR3 is TGTGCCAGCAGCCGCGGACTAGCGGACGAGCAGTTCTTC. It yields the protein CASSRGLADEQFF.

This clonotype occurred many times. The CDR3 DNA is TGTGCCAGCAGCCCGAGGGAGAATGAAGCTTTCTTT. Its translation: CASSPRENEAFF. This sequence joins TRBV7-9 and TRBJ1-1, with no clear D. Germline V gives CDR1 SEHNR, CDR2 FQNEAQ (reference sequence). The ends were cut back, 5 bases at V and 7 bases at J, with 11 bases in the middle. The CDR3 loop spans 12 amino acids.

In its sample, this clonotype was seen many times. The rearrangement links TRBV7-9 to TRBJ2-7; D may be TRBD1 (6 bases). Trimming cost V 5 bases and J 0 bases, with 14 bases left between them. Germline V gene data show CDR1 as SEHNR and CDR2 as FQNEAQ (reference sequence). The CDR3 consists of 15 residues. The CDR3, as DNA: TGTGCCAGCAGCCCGGACAGTGTAAGCTCCTACGAGCAGTACTTC. Translating gives CASSPDSVSSYEQYF.

This clonotype was seen many times. The rearrangement joins TRBV29-1 to TRBJ2-2, with D perhaps TRBD1 (5 bases). Looked up from germline, CDR1 is SQVTM and CDR2 is ANQGSEA. CDR3 length: 13 residues. Between the trimmed V and J ends, which lost 3 bases and 4 bases, there was a span of 9 bases. This CDR3 reads CSVDRDSTGELFF. The CDR3 nucleotides read TGCAGCGTTGACAGGGATAGCACCGGGGAGCTGTTTTTT.

This clonotype was picked up many times. The chain recombines TRBV4-1 with TRBJ2-7, with unresolved D. CDR1 is MGHRA, CDR2 YSYEKL, per germline. V was clipped by 0 bases and J by 7 bases, with 7 bases between them. The CDR3 sequence is 12 residues long. The CDR3 is CASSQDVGEQYF. The CDR3 nucleotides read TGCGCCAGCAGCCAAGATGTGGGGGAGCAGTACTTC.

At least ten counts were recorded for this clonotype. The CDR3 is CASSYSLGYEQYF. The CDR3 DNA reads TGTGCCAGCAGTTACTCTTTGGGGTACGAGCAGTACTTC. V gene TRBV6-6 combines with J gene TRBJ2-7; no clear D gene. CDR1 MNHNY and CDR2 SVGAGI come from the germline V gene (reference sequence). Trimming stripped 0 bases from V and 4 bases from J, with 7 bases between. The CDR3 extends over 13 amino acids.

At least ten counts were recorded for this clonotype. The rearrangement uses TRBV19 and TRBJ1-1, with a possible D match to TRBD1 (6 bases). Trimming took off 4 bases at V and 1 base at J, with 10 bases between the two ends. Per germline, CDR1 LNHDA and CDR2 SQIVND (reference sequence). CDR3 length: 14 amino acids. CDR3 region: CASSTQGQNTEAFF. The CDR3 DNA sequence: TGTGCCAGTAGTACTCAGGGGCAGAACACTGAAGCTTTCTTT.

In its sample, this clonotype was seen many times. As DNA, the CDR3 is TGTGCCAGTAGTTGGGGGGAGTTGAGCTCCTACGAGCAGTACTTC. Residues: CASSWGELSSYEQYF. The chain carries TRBV19 and TRBJ2-7, with D tentatively TRBD2 (6 bases). The V gene lost 5 bases and the J gene lost 0 bases, with 14 bases spanning the gap. This CDR3 spans 15 amino acids. Looked up from germline, CDR1 is LNHDA and CDR2 is SQIVND (reference sequence).

This clonotype was detected many times. This rearrangement joins TRBV29-1 to TRBJ2-5, with D possibly being TRBD1 (7 bases). Trimming left V 7 bases short and J 2 bases short, with 17 bases between. Germline assignment: CDR1 SQVTM and CDR2 ANQGSEA. CDR3 size: 14 residues. CDR3 nucleotides: TGCAGCGCTGTAGCGGAGGGGGCACAAGAGACCCAGTACTTC. Translation gives CSAVAEGAQETQYF. Together with reference TRBV29-1 and TRBJ2-5, the CDR3 gives the full variable domain: SAVISQKPSRDICQRGTSLTIQCQVDSQVTMMFWYRQQPGQSLTLIATANQGSEATYESGFVIDKFPISRPNLTFSTLTVSNMSPEDSSIYLCSAVAEGAQETQYFGPGTRLLVL.

In its sample, this clonotype was seen many times. V and J are TRBV4-1 and TRBJ2-3; 8 nucleotides agree with TRBD2. This CDR3 is 15 amino acids long. Trimming took 0 bases from V and 5 from J; bases not matched to a gene: 4. Looked up from germline, CDR1 is MGHRA and CDR2 is YSYEKL. CDR3 sequence (DNA): TGCGCCAGCAGCCAAGATGGCGGGAGGTTAGATACGCAGTATTTT. Translated: CASSQDGGRLDTQYF.

This clonotype was counted ten times or more. This chain connects TRBV5-1 to TRBJ2-1; a possible D gene is TRBD2 (6 bases). Trimming shortened V by 2 bases and J by 4 bases, and 13 bases separated the two germline ends. CDR1 is SGHRS, CDR2 YFSETQ, per germline. This CDR3 contains 15 residues. The CDR3 DNA reads TGCGCCAGCAGCTTCCAAGGGACTGCTTACAATGAGCAGTTCTTC. As protein: CASSFQGTAYNEQFF. The full variable domain, in which reference TRBV5-1 and TRBJ2-1 provide the parts outside the CDR3, is KAGVTQTPRYLIKTRGQQVTLSCSPISGHRSVSWYQQTPGQGLQFLFEYFSETQRNKGNFPGRFSGRQFSNSRSEMNVSTLELGDSALYLCASSFQGTAYNEQFFGPGTRLTVL.

Comment on this clonotype: The junction does not match germline at one end; this may be a read error. The chain combines TRBV28 with TRBJ1-1; D not certain. The CDR3 loop spans 12 amino acids. CDR1 and CDR2 from the germline V gene are MDHEN and SYDVKM. The CDR3 reads CASSPLNTKAFF. In DNA form, the CDR3 reads TGTGCAAGCAGCCCTTTAAACACTAAAGCTTTCTTT.

On this clonotype itself: Just one base apart from a much larger clone, this may be a read error. CDR3 sequence (DNA): TGTGCCAGCAGCTCCTCGGGAGAGACCAAGTACTTC. Residues: CASSSSGETKYF. The chain combines TRBV7-2 with TRBJ2-5; D is possibly TRBD2 (6 bases). Germline V gives CDR1 SGHTA, CDR2 FQGNSA. This CDR3 is built from 12 residues.

The rearrangement links TRBV12-3 or TRBV12-4 to TRBJ1-3, with 8 positions matching TRBD1. The CDR3 loop spans 18 amino acids. V lost 3 bases to trimming and J lost 2 bases; unmatched junction nucleotides: 12. CDR3 nucleotides: TGTGCCAGCAGTTTTAATCCTAACCAGGGGGCGGCTGGAAACACCATATATTTT. Encoded protein: CASSFNPNQGAAGNTIYF.

This clonotype was counted ten times or more. This chain joins TRBV11-3 and TRBJ2-5, with D perhaps being TRBD1 or TRBD2 (6 bases each). The CDR3 contains 15 residues. V lost 1 base, J lost 1 base, and 10 bases lay in between. Germline V CDR1 and CDR2: SGHNT, YENEEA. The chain's CDR3 is CASSLGGASQETQYF. The DNA of the CDR3 is TGTGCCAGCAGCTTAGGGGGGGCGTCCCAAGAGACCCAGTACTTC.

This clonotype was detected many times. J is TRBJ2-5 and V is TRBV28; possibly TRBD1 or TRBD2 for D (7 bases each). Trimming shortened V by 5 bases and J by 4 bases, and 20 bases separated the two germline ends. The CDR3 has 16 residues. CDR1 is MDHEN, CDR2 SYDVKM, per germline. The CDR3 protein is CASSAGGGGALETQYF. The CDR3 region has the DNA TGTGCCAGCAGTGCCGGGGGAGGGGGCGCTTTAGAGACCCAGTACTTC.

The chain combines TRBV29-1 with TRBJ2-3; 7 nucleotides agree with TRBD2. Germline V lookup: CDR1 SQVTM, CDR2 ANQGSEA. The trim removed 8 bases at V and 0 bases at J, leaving 5 bases unmatched. The CDR3 length is 13 residues. The CDR3 nucleotides are TGCAGCCTCGGGACTACTAGCACAGATACGCAGTATTTT. It codes for CSLGTTSTDTQYF.

V is TRBV30 and J is TRBJ2-3; D is ambiguous. CDR3 length: 12 amino acids. Per the germline V gene, CDR1 is GTSNPN and CDR2 is SVGIG (reference sequence). Trimming took off 0 bases at V and 9 bases at J, with 10 bases between the two ends. CDR3 region: CAWSVSLETQYF. CDR3 sequence (DNA): TGTGCCTGGAGTGTCAGCCTTGAGACGCAGTATTTT.